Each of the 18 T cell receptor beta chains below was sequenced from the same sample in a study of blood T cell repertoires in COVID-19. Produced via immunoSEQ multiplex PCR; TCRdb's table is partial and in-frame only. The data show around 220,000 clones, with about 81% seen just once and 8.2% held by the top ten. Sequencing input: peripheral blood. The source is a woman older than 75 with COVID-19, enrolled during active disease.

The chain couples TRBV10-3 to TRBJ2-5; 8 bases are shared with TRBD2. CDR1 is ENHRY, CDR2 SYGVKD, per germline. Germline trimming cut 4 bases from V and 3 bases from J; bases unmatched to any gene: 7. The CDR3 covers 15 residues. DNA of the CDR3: TGTGCCATCAGTGGCGGGGGGCTAGCGAAAGAGACCCAGTACTTC. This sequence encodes CAISGGGLAKETQYF.

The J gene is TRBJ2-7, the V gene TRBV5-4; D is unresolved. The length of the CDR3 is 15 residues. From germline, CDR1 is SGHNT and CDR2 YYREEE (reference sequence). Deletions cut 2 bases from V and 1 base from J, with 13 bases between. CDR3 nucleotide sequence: TGTGCCAGCAGCTTTGGTGGTCCGGAGTCCTACGAGCAGTACTTC. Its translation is CASSFGGPESYEQYF.

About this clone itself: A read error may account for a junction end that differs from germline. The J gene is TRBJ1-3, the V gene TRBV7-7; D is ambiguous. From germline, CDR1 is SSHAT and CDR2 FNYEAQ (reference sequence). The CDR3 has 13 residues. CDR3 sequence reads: CASSLVVGNTIYF. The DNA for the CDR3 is TGTGCTAGCAGCTTAGTAGTTGGAAACACCATATATTTT.

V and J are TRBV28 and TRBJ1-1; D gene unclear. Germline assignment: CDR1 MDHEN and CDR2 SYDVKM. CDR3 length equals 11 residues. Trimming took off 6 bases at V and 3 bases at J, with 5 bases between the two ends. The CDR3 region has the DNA TGTGCCAGCAGCCTTTACACTGAAGCTTTCTTT. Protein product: CASSLYTEAFF.

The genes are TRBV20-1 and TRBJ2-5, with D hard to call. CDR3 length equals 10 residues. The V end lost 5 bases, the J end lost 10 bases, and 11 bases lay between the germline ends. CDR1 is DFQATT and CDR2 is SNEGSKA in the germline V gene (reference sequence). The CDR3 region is CSAAPLRQYF. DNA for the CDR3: TGCAGTGCTGCTCCCTTGCGCCAGTACTTC.

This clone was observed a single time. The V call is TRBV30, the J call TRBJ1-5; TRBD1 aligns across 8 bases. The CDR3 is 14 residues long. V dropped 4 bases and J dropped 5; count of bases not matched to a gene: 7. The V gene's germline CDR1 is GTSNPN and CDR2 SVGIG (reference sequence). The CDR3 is CAWKMTGAHQPQHF. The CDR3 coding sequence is TGTGCCTGGAAAATGACAGGGGCACATCAGCCCCAGCATTTT.

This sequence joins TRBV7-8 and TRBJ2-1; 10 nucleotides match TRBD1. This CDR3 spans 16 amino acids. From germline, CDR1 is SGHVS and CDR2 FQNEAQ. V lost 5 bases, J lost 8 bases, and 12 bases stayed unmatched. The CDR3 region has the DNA TGTGCCAGCAGCCTCCGGCCGGGACAGGGGAGTCATGAGCAGTTCTTC. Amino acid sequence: CASSLRPGQGSHEQFF.

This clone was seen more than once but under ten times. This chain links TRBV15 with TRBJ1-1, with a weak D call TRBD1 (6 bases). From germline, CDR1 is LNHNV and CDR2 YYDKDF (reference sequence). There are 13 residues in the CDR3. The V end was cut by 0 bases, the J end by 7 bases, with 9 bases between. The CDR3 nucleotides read TGTGCCACCAGCAGAGATGAGGGGGTTGAAGCTTTCTTT. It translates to CATSRDEGVEAFF.

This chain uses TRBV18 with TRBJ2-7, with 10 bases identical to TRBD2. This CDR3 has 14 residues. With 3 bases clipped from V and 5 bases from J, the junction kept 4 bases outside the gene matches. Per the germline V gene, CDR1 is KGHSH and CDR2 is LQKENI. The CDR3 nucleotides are TGTGCCAGCTCACCTTCTAGCGGGGGCGACGAGCAGTACTTC. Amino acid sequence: CASSPSSGGDEQYF. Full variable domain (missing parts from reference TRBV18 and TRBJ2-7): NAGVMQNPRHLVRRRGQEARLRCSPMKGHSHVYWYRQLPEEGLKFMVYLQKENIIDESGMPKERFSAEFPKEGPSILRIQQVVRGDSAAYFCASSPSSGGDEQYFGPGTRLTVT.

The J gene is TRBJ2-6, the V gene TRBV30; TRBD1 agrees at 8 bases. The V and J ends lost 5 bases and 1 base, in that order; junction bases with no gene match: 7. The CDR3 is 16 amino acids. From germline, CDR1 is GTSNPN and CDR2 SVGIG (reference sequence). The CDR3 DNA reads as TGTGCCTGGGTTAGACAGGGGCGGTCTGGGGCCAACGTCCTGACTTTC. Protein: CAWVRQGRSGANVLTF.

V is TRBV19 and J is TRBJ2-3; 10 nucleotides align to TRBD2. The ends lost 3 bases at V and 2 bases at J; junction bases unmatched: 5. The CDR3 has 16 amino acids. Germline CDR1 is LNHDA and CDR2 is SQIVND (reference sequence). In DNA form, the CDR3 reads TGTGCCAGTAGTATTTTGGGGACTAGCGACACAGATACGCAGTATTTT. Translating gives CASSILGTSDTDTQYF. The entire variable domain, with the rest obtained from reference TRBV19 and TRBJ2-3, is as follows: DGGITQSPKYLFRKEGQNVTLSCEQNLNHDAMYWYRQDPGQGLRLIYYSQIVNDFQKGDIAEGYSVSREKKESFPLTVTSAQKNPTAFYLCASSILGTSDTDTQYFGPGTRLTVL.

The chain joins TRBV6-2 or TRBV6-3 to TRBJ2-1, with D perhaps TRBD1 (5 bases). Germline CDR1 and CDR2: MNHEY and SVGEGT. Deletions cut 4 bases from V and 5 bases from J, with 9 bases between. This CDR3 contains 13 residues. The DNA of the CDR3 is TGTGCCAGCAGTTCAGGGATCCACAATGAGCAGTTCTTC. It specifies CASSSGIHNEQFF.

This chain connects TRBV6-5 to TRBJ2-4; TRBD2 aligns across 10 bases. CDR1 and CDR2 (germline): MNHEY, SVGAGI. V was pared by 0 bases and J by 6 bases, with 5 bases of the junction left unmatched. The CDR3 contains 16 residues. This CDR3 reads CASSYSSGGARNIQYF. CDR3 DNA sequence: TGTGCCAGCAGTTACTCGAGCGGGGGGGCAAGAAACATTCAGTACTTC.

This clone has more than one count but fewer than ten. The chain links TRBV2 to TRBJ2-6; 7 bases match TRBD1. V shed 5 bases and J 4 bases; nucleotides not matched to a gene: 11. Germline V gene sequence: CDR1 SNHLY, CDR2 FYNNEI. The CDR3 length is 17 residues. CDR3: CASSRTGDPLGANVLTF. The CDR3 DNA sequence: TGTGCCAGCAGTCGTACAGGGGACCCCCTCGGGGCCAACGTCCTGACTTTC.

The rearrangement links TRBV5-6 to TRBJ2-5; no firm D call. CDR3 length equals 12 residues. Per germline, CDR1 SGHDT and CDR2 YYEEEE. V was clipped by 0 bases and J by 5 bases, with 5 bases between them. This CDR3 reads CASSLDEETQYF. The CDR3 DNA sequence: TGTGCCAGCAGCTTGGATGAGGAGACCCAGTACTTC.

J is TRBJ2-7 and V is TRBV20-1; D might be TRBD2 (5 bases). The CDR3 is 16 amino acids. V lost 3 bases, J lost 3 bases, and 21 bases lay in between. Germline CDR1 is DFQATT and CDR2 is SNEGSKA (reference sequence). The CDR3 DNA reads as TGCAGTGCTAGTCTTACTAGTTTCCCTTCCCTCTACGAGCAGTACTTC. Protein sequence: CSASLTSFPSLYEQYF.

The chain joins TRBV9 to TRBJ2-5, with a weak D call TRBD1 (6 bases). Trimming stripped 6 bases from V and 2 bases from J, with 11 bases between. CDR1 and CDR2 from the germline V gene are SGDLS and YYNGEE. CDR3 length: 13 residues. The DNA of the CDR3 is TGTGCCAGCAACAGGGACACACAAGAGACCCAGTACTTC. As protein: CASNRDTQETQYF.

The CDR3 coding sequence is TGTGCCAGCTCATTCGGGACTAGCGGAACAGATACGCAGTATTTT. Translation: CASSFGTSGTDTQYF. The V and J genes are TRBV18 and TRBJ2-3; TRBD2 agrees at 11 bases. Germline V gives CDR1 KGHSH, CDR2 LQKENI. This CDR3 is built from 15 residues. V dropped 5 bases and J dropped 3; count of bases not matched to a gene: 4.